A selection of T cell receptor beta chains follows, all from one sample in a study of tumor-infiltrating lymphocytes in primary liver carcinoma. MiXCR, run by TCRdb on the multiplex PCR reads, gives a single entry per CDR3 protein. The sample yields approximately 110,000 distinct CDR3 sequences, around 60% seen once. The sample consisted of liver tumor tissue from sampling region 1. The receptors come from a woman aged 60 to 75 with primary liver carcinoma and hepatitis B virus infection. Both conserved end residues are part of each CDR3. A D gene is named only where the DNA matches it firmly. A row's size may be missing; if present it is once, few, many or a size class.

d_call: TRBD1
j_call: TRBJ2-5
clone_size: .
v_call: TRBV14
cdr3_aa: CASSQDPYRGSQETQYF
cdr3_nt: TGTGCCAGCAGCCAAGACCCCTACAGGGGGTCCCAAGAGACCCAGTACTTC

d_call: TRBD2
j_call: TRBJ2-3
clone_size: few
v_call: TRBV5-1
cdr3_aa: CASSRGLAGDLDTQYF
cdr3_nt: TGCGCCAGCAGCCGCGGGCTAGCGGGAGACTTAGATACGCAGTATTTT

d_call: .
j_call: TRBJ1-3
clone_size: .
v_call: TRBV5-1
cdr3_aa: CASSLGTVGISGNTIYF
cdr3_nt: TGCGCCAGCAGCTTGGGGACAGTCGGCATCTCTGGAAACACCATATATTTT

d_call: .
j_call: TRBJ2-1
clone_size: .
v_call: TRBV11-2
cdr3_aa: CASSLGGVRSSYNEQFF
cdr3_nt: TGTGCCAGCAGCTTAGGGGGCGTGAGAAGCTCCTACAATGAGCAGTTCTTC

d_call: .
j_call: TRBJ1-2
clone_size: .
v_call: TRBV7-9
cdr3_aa: CASSTSTGGYGYTF
cdr3_nt: TGTGCCAGCAGCACATCGACAGGCGGCTATGGCTACACCTTC

d_call: TRBD1
j_call: TRBJ1-5
clone_size: many
v_call: TRBV6-1
cdr3_aa: CASSHFSDRGWFRPRNQPQHF
cdr3_nt: TGTGCCAGCAGTCATTTTAGTGACAGGGGATGGTTCCGGCCTCGCAATCAGCCCCAGCATTTT

d_call: TRBD2
j_call: TRBJ2-5
clone_size: many
v_call: TRBV4-2
cdr3_aa: CASSHGSREGETQYF
cdr3_nt: TGTGCCAGCAGCCACGGCTCCAGGGAGGGAGAGACCCAGTACTTC

d_call: .
j_call: TRBJ1-2
clone_size: many
v_call: TRBV11-3
cdr3_aa: CASSPGHTALYGYTF
cdr3_nt: TGTGCCAGCAGCCCGGGACACACGGCCTTATATGGCTACACCTTC

d_call: TRBD1
j_call: TRBJ1-4
clone_size: .
v_call: TRBV28
cdr3_aa: CASSLFSGGSEKLFF
cdr3_nt: TGTGCCAGCAGTTTATTTTCAGGGGGTAGTGAAAAACTGTTTTTT

d_call: TRBD1
j_call: TRBJ2-7
clone_size: .
v_call: TRBV7-2
cdr3_aa: CASSPRPGQFSYEQYF
cdr3_nt: TGTGCCAGCAGCCCTCGGCCGGGACAGTTCTCCTACGAGCAGTACTTC

d_call: .
j_call: TRBJ2-1
clone_size: medium-sized
v_call: TRBV29-1
cdr3_aa: CSVETYNEQFF
cdr3_nt: TGCAGCGTTGAGACCTACAATGAGCAGTTCTTC

d_call: TRBD1
j_call: TRBJ1-2
clone_size: .
v_call: TRBV13
cdr3_aa: CVSSYDRGSYGYTF
cdr3_nt: TGTGTCAGCAGCTACGACAGGGGGAGCTATGGCTACACCTTC

d_call: TRBD1
j_call: TRBJ2-2
clone_size: many
v_call: TRBV4-2
cdr3_aa: CASSQDWAGTGVTGELFF
cdr3_nt: TGTGCCAGCAGCCAAGATTGGGCGGGGACAGGGGTTACCGGGGAGCTGTTTTTT

d_call: TRBD1
j_call: TRBJ1-2
clone_size: .
v_call: TRBV11-2
cdr3_aa: CASSPIRGAGGYTF
cdr3_nt: TGTGCCAGCAGTCCTATCAGGGGGGCAGGTGGCTACACCTTC

d_call: .
j_call: TRBJ2-1
clone_size: .
v_call: TRBV5-1
cdr3_aa: CASSLSTSDTAKNIQFF
cdr3_nt: TGCGCCAGCAGCTTATCAACAAGTGATACGGCCAAAAACATTCAGTTCTTC

d_call: .
j_call: TRBJ2-2
clone_size: once
v_call: TRBV11-3
cdr3_aa: CASSPRAVNTGELFF
cdr3_nt: TGTGCCAGCAGCCCGCGGGCTGTGAATACTGGGGAGCTGTTTTTT

d_call: TRBD2
j_call: TRBJ2-3
clone_size: .
v_call: TRBV5-1
cdr3_aa: CAGSWPIAGGSTDTHYF
cdr3_nt: TGCGCCGGCAGCTGGCCTATAGCGGGAGGGAGCACAGATACGCACTATTTT

d_call: .
j_call: TRBJ2-1
clone_size: many
v_call: TRBV6-1
cdr3_aa: CASSALSSSYNEQFF
cdr3_nt: TGTGCCAGCAGTGCCCTTAGCAGCTCCTACAATGAGCAGTTCTTC

d_call: .
j_call: TRBJ1-1
clone_size: .
v_call: TRBV11-2
cdr3_aa: CASSPRDGVPEAFF
cdr3_nt: TGTGCCAGCAGCCCACGAGACGGGGTACCTGAGGCTTTCTTT

d_call: .
j_call: TRBJ2-3
clone_size: once
v_call: TRBV30
cdr3_aa: CAWGPRREYTDTQYF
cdr3_nt: TGTGCCTGGGGTCCCCGCCGGGAGTACACAGATACGCAGTATTTT

d_call: .
j_call: TRBJ2-2
clone_size: many
v_call: TRBV4-1
cdr3_aa: CASSQADSPGELFF
cdr3_nt: TGCGCCAGCAGCCAGGCCGACAGTCCCGGGGAGCTGTTTTTT

d_call: .
j_call: TRBJ1-3
clone_size: .
v_call: TRBV9
cdr3_aa: CASSEWGNTIYF
cdr3_nt: TGTGCCAGCAGCGAGTGGGGAAACACCATATATTTT

d_call: .
j_call: TRBJ2-7
clone_size: .
v_call: TRBV7-9
cdr3_aa: CASSSSNRDTNEQYF
cdr3_nt: TGTGCCAGCAGCTCCTCGAACAGGGATACCAACGAGCAGTACTTC

d_call: TRBD1
j_call: TRBJ2-1
clone_size: many
v_call: TRBV10-3
cdr3_aa: CAISEYRQAGGIGNEQFF
cdr3_nt: TGTGCCATCAGTGAGTATCGACAGGCAGGGGGAATTGGCAATGAGCAGTTCTTC

d_call: .
j_call: TRBJ2-7
clone_size: once
v_call: TRBV11-2
cdr3_aa: CASSLEWGSYEQYF
cdr3_nt: TGTGCCAGCAGCCTCGAATGGGGGTCCTACGAGCAGTACTTC

d_call: TRBD1
j_call: TRBJ1-4
clone_size: .
v_call: TRBV2
cdr3_aa: CARRDRTNEKLFF
cdr3_nt: TGTGCCAGAAGGGACAGAACTAATGAAAAACTGTTTTTT